This TCR beta chain comes out of a study of blood T cell repertoires in COVID-19. Study-level background: There were acute and convalescent COVID-19 samples, and they came from the United States, Italy and Spain.

Authors' processing steps: Amplified reference gene primers provided the basis for estimating nucleated cell counts. Profiling relied on immunoSEQ multiplex PCR, and the TCRdb table lists in-frame clones only, not all of them. D and trimming come from the DNA, and the V and J calls and clone size come from that table. The sample shows 35,000 to 45,000 clones, around 75% of them seen only once. This TCR was recovered from a man aged 80 or over with acute or convalescent COVID-19. The sequenced sample was peripheral blood.

In DNA form, the CDR3 reads TGTGCCAGCACTTTGCTCACAGGGGGCCTCACCGGGGAGCTGTTTTTT. It codes for CASTLLTGGLTGELFF. The chain uses TRBV28 and TRBJ2-2; TRBD1 matches at 9 bases. CDR3 length equals 16 residues. Germline loops: CDR1 MDHEN, CDR2 SYDVKM. V shed 7 bases, J shed 4 bases, and the junction held 10 bases outside the gene matches.